One sample yielded the 12 T cell receptor beta chains listed below, sequenced in a study of T cell responses to AZD1222 COVID-19 vaccine. Assay used: immunoSEQ multiplex PCR; TCRdb lists only in-frame clones, some missing. The table shows more than 150,000 clones, with about 87% occurring only once. The starting material was peripheral blood, obtained 28 days after the second AZD1222 dose. Receptors were obtained from an adult who received the AZD1222 COVID-19 vaccine.

The chain links TRBV3-1 (or the pseudogene TRBV3-2) to TRBJ2-1, with 7 bases matching TRBD2. V lost 0 bases and J lost 7; bases outside the gene matches: 9. CDR1 LGHDT and CDR2 YNNKEL come from the germline V gene (reference sequence). The CDR3 is 16 residues long. CDR3 bases: TGTGCCAGCAGCCAAGATGTGGGAGGGCCGGGGAATGAGCAGTTCTTC. Its protein product is CASSQDVGGPGNEQFF.

The rearrangement uses TRBV28 and TRBJ2-3; the D gene is possibly TRBD2 (7 bases). Trimming stripped 2 bases from V and 4 bases from J, with 16 bases between. This CDR3 spans 16 amino acids. Germline assignment: CDR1 MDHEN and CDR2 SYDVKM. CDR3 amino acids: CASSLRGGGLADTQYF. Written as DNA, the CDR3 is TGTGCCAGCAGTTTAAGAGGGGGAGGGTTAGCAGATACGCAGTATTTT.

V gene TRBV6-5 combines with J gene TRBJ1-5, with D perhaps TRBD1 (5 bases). CDR1 is MNHEY and CDR2 is SVGAGI in the germline V gene. Trimming took off 6 bases at V and 7 bases at J, with 10 bases between the two ends. This CDR3 contains 12 residues. CDR3 in amino acids: CASSSRGQPQHF. For the CDR3, the DNA is TGTGCCAGCAGCTCGAGGGGCCAGCCCCAGCATTTT.

This clone came up a few times. V and J are TRBV29-1 and TRBJ1-1, with D possibly being TRBD1 (5 bases). The germline CDR1 and CDR2 sequences are SQVTM and ANQGSEA. Trimming took 6 bases from V and 3 from J, leaving 14 bases between them. This CDR3 region has 13 residues. The CDR3, as DNA: TGCAGCGTCTCAGGGTCTGAGGACACTGAAGCTTTCTTT. It yields the protein CSVSGSEDTEAFF.

The rearrangement uses TRBV21-1 and TRBJ1-2; the table's D call, TRBD1, was not checked against the DNA. TRBV21-1 is shown as a pseudogene. The CDR3 covers 15 residues. The CDR3 region has the DNA TGTGCCAGCAGCAAGGATCCGGACAGAAACTATGGCTACACCTTC. The encoded protein is CASSKDPDRNYGYTF.

The J gene is TRBJ2-7, the V gene TRBV7-3, with D perhaps assigned TRBD1 or TRBD2 (5 bases each). Germline V gives CDR1 SGHTA, CDR2 FQGTGA. V was shortened by 2 bases and J by 1 base, with 9 bases between the two germline ends. The CDR3 covers 14 residues. The CDR3 reads CASSLLGRSYEQYF. The CDR3, as DNA: TGTGCCAGCAGCTTACTGGGACGGTCCTACGAGCAGTACTTC.

The DNA of the CDR3 is TGTGCCAGCACGTATAGGGACACGCAGTATTTT. Its protein product is CASTYRDTQYF. This chain uses TRBV7-9 with TRBJ2-3; either TRBD1 or TRBD2 may fit D (5 bases each). V lost 7 bases and J lost 9, with 11 bases in between. Germline assignment: CDR1 SEHNR and CDR2 FQNEAQ (reference sequence). The CDR3 spans 11 residues.

This chain links TRBV4-1 with TRBJ2-1; D unclear. The germline V gene encodes CDR1 MGHRA and CDR2 YSYEKL. V was pared by 0 bases and J by 7 bases, with 13 bases between. The CDR3 runs 15 residues. The CDR3 here is CASSQEPPDQNEQFF. DNA for the CDR3: TGCGCCAGCAGCCAAGAACCCCCTGACCAAAATGAGCAGTTCTTC.

This rearrangement joins TRBV2 to TRBJ2-7, with D perhaps TRBD1 (5 bases). Germline-derived CDR1 and CDR2 are SNHLY and FYNNEI. This CDR3 is built from 15 residues. Trimming pared 7 bases from V and 6 bases from J, leaving 22 bases between. The CDR3 DNA sequence: TGTGCCAGCACCCAGACGACTCAATTAAGGGGCGAGCAGTACTTC. Its protein is CASTQTTQLRGEQYF.

This clone was seen a few times. CDR3 in DNA: TGTGCCAGCAGCTTAGAGGGGAACTATGGCTACACCTTC. Residues: CASSLEGNYGYTF. The rearrangement joins TRBV7-2 to TRBJ1-2; possibly TRBD1 for D (5 bases). Germline V gene data show CDR1 as SGHTA and CDR2 as FQGNSA. The CDR3 spans 13 residues. Trimming took 1 base from V and 2 from J, leaving 5 bases between them.

This clone was seen once. The V gene is TRBV5-8, the J gene TRBJ2-3, with 8 bases fitting TRBD2. Germline V CDR1 and CDR2: SGHTS, YDEGEE. Unmatched junction bases numbered 9, after V lost 1 base and J lost 5 bases. This CDR3 spans 16 amino acids. The CDR3 loop is CASSLLAGRAQDTQYF. CDR3 sequence (DNA): TGTGCCAGCAGCTTGTTAGCGGGGAGGGCCCAAGATACGCAGTATTTT.

This clone is a singleton in its sample. This sequence joins TRBV28 and TRBJ1-5; D remains unclear. Germline loops: CDR1 MDHEN, CDR2 SYDVKM. Trimming took off 2 bases at V and 5 bases at J, with 10 bases between the two ends. The CDR3 sequence is 14 residues long. This chain's CDR3 is CASSLKGFHQPQHF. DNA for the CDR3: TGTGCCAGCAGTTTAAAAGGGTTCCATCAGCCCCAGCATTTT. The whole variable domain, remainder taken from reference TRBV28 and TRBJ1-5, is DVKVTQSSRYLVKRTGEKVFLECVQDMDHENMFWYRQDPGLGLRLIYFSYDVKMKEKGDIPEGYSVSREKKERFSLILESASTNQTSMYLCASSLKGFHQPQHFGDGTRLSIL.